This T cell receptor (beta chain) was recovered during a study of shared clonotypes between healthy human individuals. About the research overall: Per donor, three plates held CD4 naive cells, three held CD4 memory, two held CD8 naive and one held CD8 memory.

With regard to this clone: The antigen is unknown.

The CDR3 is 16 residues long. Trimming stripped 5 bases from V and 0 bases from J, with 13 bases between. Germline-derived CDR1 and CDR2 are LNHDA and SQIVND (reference sequence). Study-level results: Approximately 4.5% was the fraction of naive CD4 clonotypes found shared across several donors.

The method was immunoSEQ multiplex PCR; TCRdb's version includes in-frame clones alone and lacks a portion of them. Among 1,500,000 or so clones listed, about 96% were seen once. Sequenced sample: naive CD4+ T cells sorted from blood. Indicated subset: CD45RA+ positively selected. The clonotype comes from a man between 25 and 39 years old in good health. The V and J genes are TRBV19 and TRBJ2-2, with D possibly being TRBD2 (5 bases). This CDR3 is CASSPHGESNTGELFF. The CDR3 nucleotides are TGTGCCAGTAGTCCACACGGGGAGTCGAACACCGGGGAGCTGTTTTTT.